This TCR beta chain was recorded in a study of T cell changes during pregnancy in multiple sclerosis. Using immunoSEQ multiplex PCR, the repertoire was profiled, and TCRdb retains in-frame clones only, with some absent. The repertoire has roughly 110,000 clones, about nine tenths of them found once; the top ten carry 1.5% to 2%. The CDR3 runs 15 residues. Germline V CDR1 and CDR2: SGHRS, YFSETQ. The V end lost 7 bases, the J end lost 4 bases, and 18 bases lay between the germline ends. Sequencing used peripheral blood, obtained after pregnancy. The J gene is TRBJ2-1, the V gene TRBV5-1, with a possible D match to TRBD2 (5 bases). This receptor was taken from a female donor with multiple sclerosis, enrolled in a pregnancy study. CDR3 nucleotide sequence: TGCGCCAGCGGACTCGATGGATCGTGGTACAATGAGCAGTTCTTC. Residues: CASGLDGSWYNEQFF.